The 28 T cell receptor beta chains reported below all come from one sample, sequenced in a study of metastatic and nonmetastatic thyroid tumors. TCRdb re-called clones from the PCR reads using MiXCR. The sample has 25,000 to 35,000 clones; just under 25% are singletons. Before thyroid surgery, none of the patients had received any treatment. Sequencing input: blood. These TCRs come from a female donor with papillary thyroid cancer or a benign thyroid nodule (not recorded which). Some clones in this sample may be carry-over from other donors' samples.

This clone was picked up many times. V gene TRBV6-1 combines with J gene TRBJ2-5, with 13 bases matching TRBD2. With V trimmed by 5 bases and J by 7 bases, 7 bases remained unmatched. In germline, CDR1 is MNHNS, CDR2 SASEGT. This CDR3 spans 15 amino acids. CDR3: CASSPGLAGVGTQYF. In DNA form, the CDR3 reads TGTGCCAGCAGTCCCGGACTAGCGGGAGTGGGGACCCAGTACTTC.

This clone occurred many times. The CDR3: CASSVSGYEQYF. CDR3 DNA sequence: TGTGCCAGCAGCGTATCGGGGTACGAGCAGTACTTC. The rearrangement uses TRBV9 and TRBJ2-7; a weak D match, TRBD2 (5 bases). Germline V gives CDR1 SGDLS, CDR2 YYNGEE. V lost 1 base and J lost 4, with 6 bases in between. The CDR3 has 12 amino acids.

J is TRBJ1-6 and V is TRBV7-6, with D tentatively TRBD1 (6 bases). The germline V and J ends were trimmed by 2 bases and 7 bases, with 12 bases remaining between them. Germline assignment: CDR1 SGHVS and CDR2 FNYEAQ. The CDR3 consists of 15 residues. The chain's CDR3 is CASSLMGQGNSPLHF. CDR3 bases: TGTGCCAGCAGCTTAATGGGCCAGGGGAATTCACCCCTCCACTTT.

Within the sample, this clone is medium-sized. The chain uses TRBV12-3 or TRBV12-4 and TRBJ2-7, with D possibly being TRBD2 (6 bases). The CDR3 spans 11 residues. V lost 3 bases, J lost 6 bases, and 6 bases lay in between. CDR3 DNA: TGTGCCAGCAGTTTGGGGGGCGAGCAGTACTTC. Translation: CASSLGGEQYF.

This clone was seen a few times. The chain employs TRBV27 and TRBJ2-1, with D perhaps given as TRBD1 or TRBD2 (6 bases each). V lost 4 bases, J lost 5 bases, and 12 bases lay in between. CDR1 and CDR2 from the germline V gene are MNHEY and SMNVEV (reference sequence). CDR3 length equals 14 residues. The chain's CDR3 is CASSSLGGHNEQFF. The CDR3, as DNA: TGTGCCAGCAGTTCTCTGGGGGGCCACAATGAGCAGTTCTTC.

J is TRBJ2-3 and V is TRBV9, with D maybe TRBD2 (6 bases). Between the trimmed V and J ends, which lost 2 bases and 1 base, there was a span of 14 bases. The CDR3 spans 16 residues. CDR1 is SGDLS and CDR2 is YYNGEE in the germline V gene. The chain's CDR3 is CASSVGGVGGTDTQYF. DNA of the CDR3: TGTGCCAGCAGCGTCGGGGGAGTCGGGGGCACAGATACGCAGTATTTT. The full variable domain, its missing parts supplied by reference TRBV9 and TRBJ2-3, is DSGVTQTPKHLITATGQRVTLRCSPRSGDLSVYWYQQSLDQGLQFLIQYYNGEERAKGNILERFSAQQFPDLHSELNLSSLELGDSALYFCASSVGGVGGTDTQYFGPGTRLTVL.

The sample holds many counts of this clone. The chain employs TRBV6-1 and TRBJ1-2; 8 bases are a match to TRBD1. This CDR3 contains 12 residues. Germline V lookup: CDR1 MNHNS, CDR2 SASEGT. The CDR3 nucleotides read TGTGCGGCAGGGGGCGCTTCCTATGGCTACACCTTC. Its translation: CAAGGASYGYTF.

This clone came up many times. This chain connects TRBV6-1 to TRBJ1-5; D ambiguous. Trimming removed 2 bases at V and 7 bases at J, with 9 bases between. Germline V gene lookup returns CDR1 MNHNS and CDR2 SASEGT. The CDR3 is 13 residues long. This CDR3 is CASSEIQYQPQHF. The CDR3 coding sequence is TGTGCCAGCAGTGAAATTCAGTACCAGCCCCAGCATTTT.

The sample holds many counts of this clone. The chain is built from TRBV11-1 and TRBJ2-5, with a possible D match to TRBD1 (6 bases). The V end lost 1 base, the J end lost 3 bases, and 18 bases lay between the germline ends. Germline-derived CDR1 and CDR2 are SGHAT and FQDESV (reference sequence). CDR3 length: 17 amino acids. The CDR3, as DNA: TGTGCCAGCAGCTTAGTTATGGCGGGCGAGGGGGAAGAGACCCAGTACTTC. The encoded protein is CASSLVMAGEGEETQYF. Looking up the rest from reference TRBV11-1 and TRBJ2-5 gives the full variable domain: EAEVAQSPRYKITEKSQAVAFWCDPISGHATLYWYRQILGQGPELLVQFQDESVVDDSQLPKDRFSAERLKGVDSTLKIQPAELGDSAMYLCASSLVMAGEGEETQYFGPGTRLLVL.

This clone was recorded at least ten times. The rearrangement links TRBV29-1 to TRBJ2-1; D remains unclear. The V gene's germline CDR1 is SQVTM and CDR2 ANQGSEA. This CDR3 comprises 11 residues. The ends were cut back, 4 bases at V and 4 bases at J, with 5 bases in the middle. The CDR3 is CSVVSYNEQFF. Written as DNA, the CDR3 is TGCAGCGTTGTTTCGTACAATGAGCAGTTCTTC.

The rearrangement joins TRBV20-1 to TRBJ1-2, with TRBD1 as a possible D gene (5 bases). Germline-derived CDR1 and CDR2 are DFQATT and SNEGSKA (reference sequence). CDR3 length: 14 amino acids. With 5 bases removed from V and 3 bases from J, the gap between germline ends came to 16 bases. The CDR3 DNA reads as TGCAGTGCTCCATGGGGGGAGAGTGACTATGGCTACACCTTC. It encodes CSAPWGESDYGYTF.

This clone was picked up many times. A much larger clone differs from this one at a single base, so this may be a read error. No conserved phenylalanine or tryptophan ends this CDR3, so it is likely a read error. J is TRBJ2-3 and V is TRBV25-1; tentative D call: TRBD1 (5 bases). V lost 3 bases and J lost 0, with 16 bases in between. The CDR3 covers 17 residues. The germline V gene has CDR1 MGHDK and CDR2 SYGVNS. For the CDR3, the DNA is TGTGCCAGCAGTGATATGACAGCTCAATATAGCACAGATACGCAGTATTTG. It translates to CASSDMTAQYSTDTQYL.

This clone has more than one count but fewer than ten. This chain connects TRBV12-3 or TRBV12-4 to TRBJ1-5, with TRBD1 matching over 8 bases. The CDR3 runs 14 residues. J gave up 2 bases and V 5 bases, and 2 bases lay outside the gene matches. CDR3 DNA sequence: TGTGCCAGCAGTCTACAGGGGGGCAATCAGCCCCAGCATTTT. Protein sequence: CASSLQGGNQPQHF.

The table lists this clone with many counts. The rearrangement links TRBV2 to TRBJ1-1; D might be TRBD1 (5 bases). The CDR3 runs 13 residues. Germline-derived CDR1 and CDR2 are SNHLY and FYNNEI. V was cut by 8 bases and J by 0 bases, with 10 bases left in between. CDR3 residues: CASYRGLNTEAFF. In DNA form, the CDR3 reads TGTGCCAGCTATCGGGGCCTGAACACTGAAGCTTTCTTT.

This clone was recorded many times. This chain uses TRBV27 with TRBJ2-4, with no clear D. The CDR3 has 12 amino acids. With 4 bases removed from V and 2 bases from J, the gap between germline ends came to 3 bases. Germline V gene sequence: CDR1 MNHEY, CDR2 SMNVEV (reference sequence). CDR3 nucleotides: TGTGCCAGCAGTTCGTCCAAAAACATTCAGTACTTC. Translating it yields CASSSSKNIQYF.

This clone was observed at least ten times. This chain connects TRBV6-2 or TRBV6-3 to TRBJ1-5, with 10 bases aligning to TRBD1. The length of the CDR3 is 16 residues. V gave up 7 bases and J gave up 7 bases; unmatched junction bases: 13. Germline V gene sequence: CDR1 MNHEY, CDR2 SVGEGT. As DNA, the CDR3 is TGTGCCAGCACCCGGGGGGGGGACAGGGGTGAGCAGCCCCAGCATTTT. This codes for CASTRGGDRGEQPQHF.

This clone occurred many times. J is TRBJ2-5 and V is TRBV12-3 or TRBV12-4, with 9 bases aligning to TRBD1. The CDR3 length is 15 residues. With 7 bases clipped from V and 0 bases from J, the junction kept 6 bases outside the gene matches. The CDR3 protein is CASNLGTGYQETQYF. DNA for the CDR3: TGTGCCAGCAACCTCGGGACAGGGTACCAAGAGACCCAGTACTTC.

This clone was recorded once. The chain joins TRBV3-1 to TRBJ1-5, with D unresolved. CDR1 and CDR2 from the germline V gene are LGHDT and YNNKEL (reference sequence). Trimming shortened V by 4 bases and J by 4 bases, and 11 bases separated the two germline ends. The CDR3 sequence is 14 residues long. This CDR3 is CASSPRRTNQPQHF. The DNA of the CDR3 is TGTGCCAGCAGCCCACGCAGGACTAATCAGCCCCAGCATTTT.

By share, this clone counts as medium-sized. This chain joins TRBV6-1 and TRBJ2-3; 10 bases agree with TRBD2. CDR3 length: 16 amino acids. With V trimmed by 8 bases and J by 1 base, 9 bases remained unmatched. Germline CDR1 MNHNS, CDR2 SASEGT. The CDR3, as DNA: TGTGCCAGCGGGGAGACTAGCGGGCATGGCACAGATACGCAGTATTTT. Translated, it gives CASGETSGHGTDTQYF.

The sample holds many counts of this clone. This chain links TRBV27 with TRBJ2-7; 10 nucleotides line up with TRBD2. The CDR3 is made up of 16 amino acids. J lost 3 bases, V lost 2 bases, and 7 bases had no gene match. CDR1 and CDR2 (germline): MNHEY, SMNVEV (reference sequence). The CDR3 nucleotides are TGTGCCAGCAGTTTACTAGCGGGAGTGCCTTTCTACGAGCAGTACTTC. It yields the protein CASSLLAGVPFYEQYF.

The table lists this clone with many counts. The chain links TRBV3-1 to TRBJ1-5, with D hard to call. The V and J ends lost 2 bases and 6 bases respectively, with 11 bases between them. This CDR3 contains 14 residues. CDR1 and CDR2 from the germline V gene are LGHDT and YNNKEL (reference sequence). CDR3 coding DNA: TGTGCCAGCAGCCAACGCTGGGGAGGTCAGCCCCAGCATTTT. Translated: CASSQRWGGQPQHF.

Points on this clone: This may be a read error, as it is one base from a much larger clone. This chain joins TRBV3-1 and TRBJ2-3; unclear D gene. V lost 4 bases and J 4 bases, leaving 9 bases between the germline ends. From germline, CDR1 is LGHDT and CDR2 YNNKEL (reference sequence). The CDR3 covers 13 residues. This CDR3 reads CASSPPRSDTQYF. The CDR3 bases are TGTGCCAGCAGCCCTCCACGCTCAGATACGCAGTATTTT.

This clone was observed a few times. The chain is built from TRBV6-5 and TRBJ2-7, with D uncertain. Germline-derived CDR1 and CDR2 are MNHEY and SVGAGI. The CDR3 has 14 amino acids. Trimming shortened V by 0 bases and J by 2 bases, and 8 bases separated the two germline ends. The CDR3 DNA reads TGTGCCAGCAGTTACTCGACACCGACCTACGAGCAGTACTTC. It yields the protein CASSYSTPTYEQYF.

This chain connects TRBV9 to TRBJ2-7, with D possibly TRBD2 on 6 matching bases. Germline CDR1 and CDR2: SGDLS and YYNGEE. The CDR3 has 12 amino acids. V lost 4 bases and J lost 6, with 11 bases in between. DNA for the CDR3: TGTGCCAGCAGCTCGGGAGCGGGCGAGCAGTACTTC. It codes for CASSSGAGEQYF.

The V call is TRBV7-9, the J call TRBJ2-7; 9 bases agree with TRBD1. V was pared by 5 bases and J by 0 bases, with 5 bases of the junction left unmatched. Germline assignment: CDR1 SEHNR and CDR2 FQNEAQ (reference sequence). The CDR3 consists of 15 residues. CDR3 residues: CASSQGTGRSYEQYF. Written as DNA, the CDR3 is TGTGCCAGCAGCCAAGGGACAGGGCGCTCCTACGAGCAGTACTTC.

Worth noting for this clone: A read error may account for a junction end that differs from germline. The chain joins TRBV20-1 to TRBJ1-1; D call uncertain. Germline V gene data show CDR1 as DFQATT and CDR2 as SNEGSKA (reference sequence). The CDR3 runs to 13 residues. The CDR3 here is CRAHRPGNTEAVF. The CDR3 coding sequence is TGCAGAGCTCACAGACCGGGGAACACTGAAGCTGTCTTT.

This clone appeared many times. The CDR3 loop is CASSTRKLAGVAGELFF. CDR3 bases: TGTGCCAGCAGCACACGTAAACTAGCGGGAGTAGCCGGGGAGCTGTTTTTT. The chain recombines TRBV13 with TRBJ2-2; 11 bases fit TRBD2. Germline assignment: CDR1 PRHDT and CDR2 FYEKMQ (reference sequence). This CDR3 has 17 residues. The V gene end was trimmed by 5 bases and the J gene end by 6 bases; junction bases not matched to a gene: 11.

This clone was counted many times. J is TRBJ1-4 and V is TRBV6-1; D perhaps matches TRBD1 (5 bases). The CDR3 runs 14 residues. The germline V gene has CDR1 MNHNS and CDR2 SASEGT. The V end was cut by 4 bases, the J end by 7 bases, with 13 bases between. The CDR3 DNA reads TGTGCCAGCAGTGGCCGGGGCGGAATTGAAAAACTGTTTTTT. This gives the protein CASSGRGGIEKLFF.